Described below is a single T cell receptor beta chain sequence and its context. Its antigen is currently not known. The sample holds no much larger clone one base away, and base qualities are not on file. In Seattle, one collaborating source enrolled patients while the infection was active and tracked those patients longitudinally over the course of disease. Whole blood was collected in K2EDTA tubes by collaborating institutions according to the institutions' own protocols. For TCRbeta analysis, collaborator samples were shipped as frozen whole blood, as isolated PBMCs, or as DNA extracted from either sample type. The immunoSEQ Assay, a bias-controlled multiplex PCR, was used to amplify TCRbeta CDR3 regions from genomic DNA. The study's own analysis went as follows. The number of nucleated cells in each sample was estimated by amplification of reference gene primers within the assay. Sequence reads were collapsed and filtered to measure the absolute abundance of every unique TCRbeta CDR3 rearrangement. Productive Simpson clonality was computed per sample as the square root of Simpson's diversity index over productive rearrangements. TCRdb obtained this table from immuneACCESS and retained in-frame rearrangements with V and J assigned. These tables miss some clones; where compared with another copy, unresolved V genes account for less than half of the shortfall, and the remainder is unexplained. The V and J calls and the clone size are those of that table, but D and trimming were determined from the DNA. The sample profile shows 300,000 or so clones; approximately 89% of them were found once. The ten largest clones capture 2.2% of the sample.

The sample belongs to a study of blood T cell repertoires in COVID-19 (TCRdb year 2020). Regarding the complete study: Collaborator samples came from the United States, Italy and Spain and covered acute and convalescent phases of COVID-19. Samples came from the ongoing ImmuneRACE study (first 160 participants) plus 1,254 subjects from 6 global collaborators. The material from the prospective study consisted of cDNA or gDNA derived from T cells, B-cell-depleted T cells, or PBMCs. Sample metadata almost always included a de-identified subject ID, COVID-19 status, age in years and sex. Subjects who had been exposed to COVID-19, were actively infected with it, or had recovered from it provided the deeply sampled blood TCRbeta repertoires that made up the dataset. The repertoires were released in a freely available public database meant as a resource for research on the immune response to SARS-CoV-2. Where HLA class I and class II types were available, the types were taken from metadata supplied by the sample provider, not from assay-based typing.

Overall results and qualifications from the work: The quantity of clinical and demographic metadata differed by source and by participant and was supplied without curation.

V is pared back by 1 base and J by 9 bases, with 9 bases lying between the germline termini. The germline V gene yields SGHTA for CDR1 and FQGNSA for CDR2. Reading from cysteine to phenylalanine, the CDR3 counts 12 amino acids. CDR3 DNA is the only sequence kept; it has 36 bases, read in frame from the first base. The chain joins TRBV7-2 to TRBJ1-1, and the D gene may be TRBD1, 6 bases matching. The sequence came from a woman aged 25 to 39 with COVID-19, enrolled during active disease. Material for sequencing was peripheral blood. The DNA sequence is as follows: TGTGCCAGCAGCTTAGAGGACAGAAAAGCTTTCTTT. The resulting protein is CASSLEDRKAFF.